Here is one T cell receptor (beta chain) with its context. Its cognate antigen is unknown. CDR1 is SGHDT and CDR2 is YYEEEE in the germline V gene. The CDR3 contains 14 residues. The germline V and J ends were trimmed by 5 bases and 5 bases, with 14 bases remaining between them. The data were taken from a study of Ad26.COV2.S vaccination and SARS-CoV-2 variants. For the study at large: Administration of Ad26.COV2.S was intramuscular, either once or twice 56 days apart.

Sequencing used immunoSEQ multiplex PCR; TCRdb keeps in-frame clones, though not all of them. The profile shows 350,000 to 400,000 clones, about 88% of them singletons. Study results and caveats: Recipients of vaccine and of placebo showed similar breadth of their non-spike TCR repertoires. Assessments of TCR breadth and depth may have underestimated the total T cell responses.

The treatment was: about 20 received Ad26.COV2.S at low or high dose, single or two shots; a few received placebo; per-sample allocation not given. Sampling was performed 63 days after the first vaccine or placebo injection. The sequence was obtained from a person between 18 and 60 years old who received the Ad26.COV2.S COVID-19 vaccine or a placebo. The V gene is TRBV5-6, the J gene TRBJ2-1, with D uncertain. Source: peripheral blood, taken in a trial of Ad26.COV2.S vaccine versus placebo. Written as DNA, the CDR3 is TGTGCCAGCAGATCTGGGTGGCGAGACAATGAGCAGTTCTTC. Encoded protein: CASRSGWRDNEQFF.